This TCR beta chain stems from a study of cytomegalovirus exposure and HLA in healthy donors. The CDR3 is 16 amino acids. Between the trimmed V and J ends, which lost 6 bases and 5 bases, there was a span of 22 bases. Measured with immunoSEQ multiplex PCR; TCRdb has only the in-frame clones, and not every one. This repertoire shows 80,000 to 90,000 clones, 96% found once; its top ten account for 0.78%. Sequencing used PBMCs. V usage is TRBV23-1 and J usage is TRBJ1-2; D unclear. TRBV23-1 is an ORF, and what it does is uncertain. The TCR comes from a young man in good health and CMV-seronegative. CDR3 DNA: TGCGCCAGCAGGCAGGCCACCCAGTCGGAGGGATATGGCTACACCTTC. It translates to CASRQATQSEGYGYTF.